Listed below are T cell receptor beta chains from one sample, sequenced in a study of T cells in Graves' hyperthyroidism and ophthalmopathy. TCRdb passed the multiplex PCR reads through MiXCR, listing each CDR3 protein once. The sample holds 500,000 to 650,000 distinct CDR3 sequences, 14% seen once. Source material: blood. The receptor set was obtained from a woman in her forties with Graves' hyperthyroidism. Each CDR3 is given with its conserved first and last residue. Fields, in order: clone size, V gene, J gene, D gene, CDR3 length, CDR3 DNA, CDR3 protein. D genes are given only for firm matches. Rows give clone size only sometimes, using once, few, many, or a class for an expanded clone.

many	TRBV3-1	TRBJ2-3	.	15	TGTGCCAGCAGCCAAGTTCAGCTTAGCACAGATACGCAGTATTTT	CASSQVQLSTDTQYF
many	TRBV24-1	TRBJ2-7	TRBD2	13	TGTGCCACTTCAGCGGGGATGTCCTACGAGCAGTACTTC	CATSAGMSYEQYF
many	TRBV6-1	TRBJ2-5	TRBD1	14	TGTGCCAGCAGTTTCGGACAGGTCCAAGAGACCCAGTACTTC	CASSFGQVQETQYF
many	TRBV2	TRBJ2-2	.	13	TGTGCCAGCAGTGGAATGGGAACCGGGGAGCTGTTTTTT	CASSGMGTGELFF
.	TRBV7-7	TRBJ2-5	.	12	TGTGCTAGCAGTACAGGGCATGAGACCCAGTACTTC	CASSTGHETQYF
many	TRBV20-1	TRBJ1-1	.	14	TGCAGTGCTAGTACCACTTCGGGGTACACTGAAGCTTTCTTT	CSASTTSGYTEAFF
many	TRBV24-1	TRBJ1-4	.	13	TGTGCCACCAGTGATTTCGCGTCGCGAAAACTGTTTTTT	CATSDFASRKLFF
many	TRBV12-3/TRBV12-4	TRBJ2-3	.	17	TGTGCCAGCAGTTCCTTCGGGAGTGGGCGGGTCACAGATACGCAGTATTTT	CASSSFGSGRVTDTQYF
.	TRBV7-9	TRBJ2-1	TRBD1	17	TGTGCCAGCAGCTTTGACAGGGGGACGGTATTTGAGAATGAGCAGTTCTTC	CASSFDRGTVFENEQFF
.	TRBV29-1	TRBJ2-4	.	11	TGCAGCGCTGAGGCGGCGAACATTCAGTACTTC	CSAEAANIQYF
many	TRBV7-9	TRBJ2-1	.	12	TGTGCCAGCAGCTCCGTGACCAATGAGCAGTTCTTC	CASSSVTNEQFF
many	TRBV6-4	TRBJ1-1	.	15	TGTGCCAGCAGTGACGTCCCCGGGGCTGGCACTGAAGCTTTCTTT	CASSDVPGAGTEAFF
.	TRBV6-2/TRBV6-3	TRBJ1-1	.	14	TGTGCCGGCACCAGGGGACCCATGAACACTGAAGCTTTCTTT	CAGTRGPMNTEAFF
.	TRBV28	TRBJ2-1	TRBD1	14	TGTGCCAGCAGTCCCGGGACAGAGGTTTATGAGCAGTTCTTC	CASSPGTEVYEQFF
many	TRBV7-2	TRBJ2-5	.	13	TGTGCCAGCAGCTTAGACAGAAAAGAGACCCAGTACTTC	CASSLDRKETQYF
few	TRBV20-1	TRBJ2-1	TRBD2	13	TGCAGTGCTAGAAAAGAGGGAGGGGATGAGCAGTTCTTC	CSARKEGGDEQFF
.	TRBV18	TRBJ2-6	TRBD1	16	TGTGCCAGCTCGGGACAGGGATCCTCTGGGGCCAACGTCCTGACTTTC	CASSGQGSSGANVLTF
.	TRBV19	TRBJ2-1	.	13	TGTGCCAGTAGTAGAGACCGATTCAATGAGCAGTTCTTC	CASSRDRFNEQFF
many	TRBV12-3/TRBV12-4	TRBJ2-5	.	15	TGTGCCAGCAGTTCAGGAGGCCCCATTCAAGAGACCCAGTACTTC	CASSSGGPIQETQYF
many	TRBV7-3	TRBJ2-7	TRBD1	14	TGTGCCAGCAGCACCGGGACAGGGACCTACGAGCAGTACTTC	CASSTGTGTYEQYF